These 2 T cell receptor beta chains were all obtained from the same sample, sequenced in a study of beta chain features in type 1 diabetes. Which antigens these TCRs recognize remains unknown. Reverse transcription of all isolated RNA meant that expressed TCRB transcripts were sequenced. Profiling relied on immunoSEQ multiplex PCR, and the TCRdb table lists in-frame clones only, not all of them. The sample consists of under 350,000 clones, roughly an eighth of them appearing once. Notes on the study in general: The study found moderately but significantly shorter TCRB CDR3s in all four CD4+ subsets of Type 1 diabetes patients.

The sequenced sample was naive CD4+ T cells from blood. All receptors derive from a man younger than 45 with type 1 diabetes.

This clone appeared a few times. This chain uses TRBV19 with TRBJ2-3, with D tentatively TRBD2 (6 bases). In germline, CDR1 is LNHDA, CDR2 SQIVND (reference sequence). The CDR3 totals 13 residues. V lost 8 bases and J 2 bases, leaving 11 bases between the germline ends. CDR3 DNA: TGTGCCAGTTCCCGGAGGGCCACAGATACGCAGTATTTT. Translation gives CASSRRATDTQYF.

In this sample, this clone turned up a few times. The chain joins TRBV28 to TRBJ1-4; a weak D match, TRBD1 (6 bases). The CDR3 has 12 amino acids. CDR1 and CDR2 from the germline V gene are MDHEN and SYDVKM. The V and J ends lost 6 bases and 8 bases respectively, with 10 bases between them. The CDR3 reads CASRGGHEKLFF. CDR3 coding DNA: TGTGCCAGCAGGGGGGGGCACGAAAAACTGTTTTTT.